The rows below give T cell receptor beta chains drawn from one sample of a study of cytomegalovirus exposure and HLA in healthy donors. Assay: immunoSEQ multiplex PCR; the TCRdb copy retains only in-frame clones and omits some. Counted here are approximately 90,000 clones, 95% to 98% occurring once; the ten biggest clones make up less than 0.8%. The sequencing input was PBMCs. Receptors originate from a man aged 18 to 29 in good health and CMV-seronegative. The CDR3 runs from the conserved cysteine through the conserved F or W. Each record gives: V gene, D gene, J gene, clone size, CDR3 DNA, CDR3 protein. The D gene is left open where the match is weak. A row's size may be missing; if present it is once, few, many or a size class.

>TRBV7-9|TRBD1|TRBJ2-3|NA
TGTGCCAGCAGCATGGGACAGGGAACAGATACGCAGTATTTT
CASSMGQGTDTQYF
>TRBV13|NA|TRBJ2-2|NA
TGTGCCAGCAGCACCAGCGGGAACACCGGGGAGCTGTTTTTT
CASSTSGNTGELFF
>TRBV27|TRBD2|TRBJ2-1|NA
TGTGCCAGCAGTTTATGGGGGAAGGAGCGGGACTACAATGAGCAGTTCTTC
CASSLWGKERDYNEQFF
>TRBV2|NA|TRBJ2-2|NA
TGTGCCAGCAGACCCGAGAAAAACACCGGGGAGCTGTTTTTT
CASRPEKNTGELFF
>TRBV30|NA|TRBJ1-2|NA
TGTGCCTGGAGTTCAGGGTACTATGGCTACACCTTC
CAWSSGYYGYTF
>TRBV5-6|TRBD2|TRBJ2-7|NA
TGTGCCAGCAGTTTGCGGGAGGGGTGGCCCTACGAGCAGTACTTC
CASSLREGWPYEQYF
>TRBV6-5|TRBD1|TRBJ2-2|NA
TGTGCCAGCAGGACCGGGACAGGCTTCACCGGGGAGCTGTTTTTT
CASRTGTGFTGELFF
>TRBV6-4|TRBD2|TRBJ2-1|NA
TGTGCCAGCAGTGAGGTGGGAGGGCCGTGGGATGAGCAGTTCTTC
CASSEVGGPWDEQFF
>TRBV27|NA|TRBJ1-1|NA
TGTGCCAGCAGTTTATCGGGACTTGGCACTGAAGCTTTCTTT
CASSLSGLGTEAFF
>TRBV7-3|TRBD2|TRBJ2-1|NA
TGTGCCAGCAGCTTACGGTCTAGCGGGTCTCATGAGCAGTTCTTC
CASSLRSSGSHEQFF
>TRBV29-1|TRBD1|TRBJ1-1|once
TGCAGCGTTGAAGAGACAGGGTTAACTGAAGCTTTCTTT
CSVEETGLTEAFF
>TRBV6-1|NA|TRBJ2-7|NA
TGTGCCAGCAGTGACGAGTTTAAGGGGGGGTACGAGCAGTACTTC
CASSDEFKGGYEQYF
>TRBV7-9|NA|TRBJ2-5|NA
TGTGCCAGCAGCTTAGTGGCGCCAACCGGGACCGCGGGGGAGACCCAGTACTTC
CASSLVAPTGTAGETQYF
>TRBV28|NA|TRBJ2-3|NA
TGTGCCAGCACCATCCTCTACACAGATACGCAGTATTTT
CASTILYTDTQYF
>TRBV9|TRBD2|TRBJ2-3|NA
TGTGCCAGCAGCTTTACCGGGACTAGCGGGAGTGATACGCAGTATTTT
CASSFTGTSGSDTQYF
>TRBV7-9|NA|TRBJ2-7|NA
TGTGCCAGCAGCCCTCCATTGCAGGGCGAGCAGTACTTC
CASSPPLQGEQYF
>TRBV5-8|TRBD1|TRBJ2-3|NA
TGTGCCAGCAGCTTGGGAGGGGGCGCAGATACGCAGTATTTT
CASSLGGGADTQYF
>TRBV9|NA|TRBJ2-3|NA
TGTGCCAGCAGCGTAGCTAGTCTAGCCACAGATACGCAGTATTTT
CASSVASLATDTQYF
>TRBV7-2|NA|TRBJ2-5|NA
TGTGCCAGCAGCTTAGACGGTCAAGAGACCCAGTACTTC
CASSLDGQETQYF
>TRBV7-9|TRBD2|TRBJ2-7|NA
TGTGCCAGCAGCCGCCCAGCGGGAGTATTCTACGAGCAGTACTTC
CASSRPAGVFYEQYF
>TRBV18|TRBD1|TRBJ2-7|NA
TGTGCCAGCTCACCAGGGACAGACTCCTACGAGCAGTACTTC
CASSPGTDSYEQYF
>TRBV10-1|TRBD2|TRBJ2-3|NA
TGCGCCAGCAGCGAGGGACTAGGGGGAGATACGCAGTATTTT
CASSEGLGGDTQYF
>TRBV9|NA|TRBJ2-1|few
TGTGCCAGCAGCCTACAGGGTCTGGGGAATGAGCAGTTCTTC
CASSLQGLGNEQFF
>TRBV28|TRBD1|TRBJ1-1|NA
TGTGCCAGCAGTATAGCCGGGACAGGGAACACTGAAGCTTTCTTT
CASSIAGTGNTEAFF
>TRBV30|TRBD1|TRBJ2-7|NA
TGTGCCTGGAGTACGGGACAGGGATCCTACGAGCAGTACTTC
CAWSTGQGSYEQYF
>TRBV10-1|NA|TRBJ2-3|NA
TGCGCCAGCAGTGACCAGACAGGTTGGGATACGCAGTATTTT
CASSDQTGWDTQYF
>TRBV2|NA|TRBJ1-2|NA
TGTGCCAGCCTCTCCGGTGGGGGGAACTATGGCTACACCTTC
CASLSGGGNYGYTF
>TRBV7-9|NA|TRBJ2-4|NA
TGTGCCAGCAGCTTAGATCGAAACATTCAGTACTTC
CASSLDRNIQYF
>TRBV29-1|NA|TRBJ1-1|NA
TGCAGCTCCCTTGTAGGAGGTAACACTGAAGCTTTCTTT
CSSLVGGNTEAFF
>TRBV4-3|TRBD1|TRBJ2-5|NA
TGCGCCAGCAGCCAAGTAAAGGGGGCGGGAGAGACCCAGTACTTC
CASSQVKGAGETQYF
>TRBV19|NA|TRBJ2-3|few
TGTGCCAGTAGTTCCTCGGATACGCAGTATTTT
CASSSSDTQYF
>TRBV6-5|NA|TRBJ2-3|NA
TGTGCCAGCAGTTACCTCACAGATACGCAGTATTTT
CASSYLTDTQYF
>TRBV7-9|NA|TRBJ2-1|NA
TGTGCCAGCAGACGTCGCGGCCCCTCTAACAATGAGCAGTTCTTC
CASRRRGPSNNEQFF
>TRBV4-1|TRBD1|TRBJ1-3|NA
TGCGCCAGCAGCTCCTGGCTTAAGTGGGACAGGGTTTCTGGAAACACCATATATTTT
CASSSWLKWDRVSGNTIYF
>TRBV5-6|TRBD1|TRBJ1-3|NA
TGTGCCAGCAGCTTGGGACAGGGCCACACCATATATTTT
CASSLGQGHTIYF
>TRBV28|TRBD1|TRBJ2-3|NA
TGTGCCAGCGGGGACAGGGGGCTTCATAAAGATACGCAGTATTTT
CASGDRGLHKDTQYF
>TRBV10-3|TRBD1|TRBJ2-5|NA
TGTGCCATCAGTGTTCCAGGGGGCGGTGAGACCCAGTACTTC
CAISVPGGGETQYF
>TRBV18|NA|TRBJ2-5|NA
TGTGCCAGCTCACCCGGCGGGGAAGAGACCCAGTACTTC
CASSPGGEETQYF
>TRBV5-4|NA|TRBJ2-7|NA
TGTGCCAGCAGCTTTAGGCCCGGGGCCTACGAGCAGTACTTC
CASSFRPGAYEQYF
>TRBV30|NA|TRBJ1-1|NA
TGTGCCTGGAGTGTATTGATTTCCAGCACTGAAGCTTTCTTT
CAWSVLISSTEAFF
>TRBV20-1|NA|TRBJ2-7|NA
TGCAGTGCCCCGCGGTACTACGAGCAGTACTTC
CSAPRYYEQYF
>TRBV4-3|NA|TRBJ2-3|NA
TGCGCCAGCAGCCAAGATCTTCGGGGATTAAATACGCAGTATTTT
CASSQDLRGLNTQYF
>TRBV27|NA|TRBJ2-7|NA
TGTGCCAGCAGAAGGGACTTTCCACCTTACGAGCAGTACTTC
CASRRDFPPYEQYF
>TRBV6-5|TRBD2|TRBJ2-1|NA
TGTGCCAGCAGTGAGGGAGGGAACAATGAGCAGTTCTTC
CASSEGGNNEQFF
>TRBV7-2|TRBD2|TRBJ2-3|NA
TGTGCCAGCAGCTTAGCTCGCATCGAGACTAGCGGATACACAGATACGCAGTATTTT
CASSLARIETSGYTDTQYF
>TRBV11-3|NA|TRBJ2-5|NA
TGTGCCAGCAGCGTATCCAGCGGTGTCGAGACCCAGTACTTC
CASSVSSGVETQYF
>TRBV30|TRBD1|TRBJ2-3|NA
TGTGCCTGGATGGACAGGGGGCGCACAGATACGCAGTATTTT
CAWMDRGRTDTQYF
>TRBV5-6|NA|TRBJ2-5|NA
TGTGCCAGCAGTCGGGGGATGGGACCACAAGAGACCCAGTACTTC
CASSRGMGPQETQYF
>TRBV9|NA|TRBJ2-3|NA
TGTGCCAGCAGCGTAGAGACAAGCACAGATACGCAGTATTTT
CASSVETSTDTQYF
>TRBV7-9|TRBD2|TRBJ2-1|NA
TGTGCCAGCAGCTCCGGACTAGCGGGAGTAGGGGATGAGCAGTTCTTC
CASSSGLAGVGDEQFF